This entry lists 11 T cell receptor beta chains sequenced from one sample in a study of beta chain features in type 1 diabetes. General study results and limits: Shorter TCRB CDR3s, moderately but significantly so, marked every one of the four CD4+ subsets in Type 1 diabetes patients.

Since all of the isolated RNA was reverse transcribed, expressed TCRB transcripts were what got sequenced. TCRdb's copy holds only in-frame clones and misses some; the assay was immunoSEQ multiplex PCR. The table has more than 120,000 clones, around an eighth seen once. Their target antigens are unknown. The sequenced sample consisted of central memory CD4+ T cells from blood. The receptors originated from a man aged 18 to 29 with type 1 diabetes.

This clone was counted only a few times. The rearrangement joins TRBV6-4 to TRBJ2-1, with D possibly called TRBD1 or TRBD2 (6 bases each). The CDR3 extends over 15 amino acids. V gave up 0 bases and J gave up 2 bases, with 8 bases separating them. Germline CDR1 reads MRHNA; CDR2 reads SNTAGT. Here the CDR3 DNA reads TGTGCCAGCAGTGACTCTGGGGGGCCCTACAATGAGCAGTTCTTC. Amino acids: CASSDSGGPYNEQFF.

This clone was counted a few times. The chain combines TRBV27 with TRBJ1-4, with D maybe TRBD1 (5 bases). Germline V gene sequence: CDR1 MNHEY, CDR2 SMNVEV (reference sequence). This CDR3 contains 15 residues. Trimming stripped 5 bases from V and 2 bases from J, with 12 bases between. CDR3 DNA: TGTGCCAGCAGTGCCAGGGTCGGGACTAATGAAAAACTGTTTTTT. Translated: CASSARVGTNEKLFF.

A few counts support this clone. The chain carries TRBV28 and TRBJ2-3; a possible D gene is TRBD2 (5 bases). The CDR3 is 13 amino acids. Per the germline V gene, CDR1 is MDHEN and CDR2 is SYDVKM. V was shortened by 11 bases and J by 0 bases, with 12 bases between the two germline ends. The CDR3: CAGRTPSTDTQYF. The DNA for the CDR3 is TGTGCCGGTAGGACTCCTAGCACAGATACGCAGTATTTT.

There are a few counts of this clone. Other DNA sequences within the sample encode an identical CDR3. The CDR3 spells CASSPRLNTEAFF. CDR3 DNA: TGTGCCAGCAGCCCCAGGTTGAACACTGAAGCTTTCTTT. The J gene is TRBJ1-1, the V gene TRBV7-2; D is uncertain. CDR3 size: 13 residues. The germline V and J ends were trimmed by 5 bases and 0 bases, with 7 bases remaining between them. Germline CDR1 reads SGHTA; CDR2 reads FQGNSA.

V is TRBV19 and J is TRBJ1-5; TRBD1 aligns across 12 bases. This CDR3 region has 18 residues. Looked up from germline, CDR1 is LNHDA and CDR2 is SQIVND (reference sequence). The J segment lost 7 bases and the V segment lost 5 bases, leaving 15 bases of the junction unmatched. The CDR3 nucleotides are TGTGCCAGTAGTGCGTTCGGGGACAGGGGGCCCTCGGGGCAGCCCCAGCATTTT. Translated: CASSAFGDRGPSGQPQHF.

The table lists this clone with a few counts. V is TRBV7-6 and J is TRBJ1-4; 8 positions agree with TRBD1. The V gene's germline CDR1 is SGHVS and CDR2 FNYEAQ. The CDR3 covers 11 residues. With 5 bases clipped from V and 10 bases from J, the junction kept 0 bases outside the gene matches. CDR3 bases: TGTGCCAGCAGCACAGGGGGAAAACTGTTTTTT. Its protein product is CASSTGGKLFF.

This clone has a single count. The rearrangement uses TRBV5-4 and TRBJ2-1, with 14 positions matching TRBD2. The CDR3 loop spans 19 amino acids. CDR1 and CDR2 from the germline V gene are SGHNT and YYREEE (reference sequence). The V gene end was trimmed by 3 bases and the J gene end by 0 bases; junction bases not matched to a gene: 8. The CDR3 DNA is TGTGCCAGCAGCTCCGGACTAGCGGGGGGTCTTAGCTCCTACAATGAGCAGTTCTTC. This codes for CASSSGLAGGLSSYNEQFF.

This chain uses TRBV8-2 with TRBJ2-6. TRBV8-2 is a listed pseudogene. This CDR3 has 17 residues. CDR3 residues: CGRTYMITQSRANVLTF. CDR3 coding DNA: TGTGGCAGGACCTATATGATAACACAAAGTCGGGCCAACGTCCTGACTTTC.

A few counts support this clone. The V gene is TRBV6-1, the J gene TRBJ2-1, with 10 bases matching TRBD2. This CDR3 has 15 amino acids. The germline gives CDR1 MNHNS, CDR2 SASEGT. With V trimmed by 4 bases and J by 6 bases, 6 bases remained unmatched. As DNA, the CDR3 is TGTGCCAGCAGTGGGACCGGGACTAGCGCCAATGAGCAGTTCTTC. Translated, it gives CASSGTGTSANEQFF.

This clone occurred a few times. V usage is TRBV4-1 and J usage is TRBJ2-4; a possible D gene is TRBD1 (8 bases). The V end was cut by 1 base, the J end by 1 base, with 14 bases between. This CDR3 is built from 17 residues. Germline values: CDR1 MGHRA, CDR2 YSYEKL. The DNA for the CDR3 is TGCGCCAGCAGCCAAGGGACAGGGACTAAGGCCAAAAACATTCAGTACTTC. Amino acids: CASSQGTGTKAKNIQYF.

This clone was counted a few times. The chain recombines TRBV27 with TRBJ1-2, with no clear D. This CDR3 is built from 12 residues. Germline V gives CDR1 MNHEY, CDR2 SMNVEV (reference sequence). Trimming took 6 bases from V and 5 from J, leaving 10 bases between them. The CDR3, as DNA: TGTGCCAGCAGCCGGCCGGGGTATGGCTACACCTTC. Translated: CASSRPGYGYTF.